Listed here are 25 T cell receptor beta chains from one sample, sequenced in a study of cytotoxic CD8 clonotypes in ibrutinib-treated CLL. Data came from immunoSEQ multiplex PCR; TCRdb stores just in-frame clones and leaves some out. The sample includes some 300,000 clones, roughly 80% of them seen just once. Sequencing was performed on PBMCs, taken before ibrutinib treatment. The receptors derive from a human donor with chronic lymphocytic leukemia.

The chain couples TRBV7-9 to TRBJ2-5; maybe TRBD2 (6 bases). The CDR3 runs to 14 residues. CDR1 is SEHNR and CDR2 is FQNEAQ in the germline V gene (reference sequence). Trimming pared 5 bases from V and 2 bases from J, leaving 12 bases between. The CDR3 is CASSTLAEQETQYF. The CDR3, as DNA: TGTGCCAGCAGCACACTAGCAGAACAAGAGACCCAGTACTTC.

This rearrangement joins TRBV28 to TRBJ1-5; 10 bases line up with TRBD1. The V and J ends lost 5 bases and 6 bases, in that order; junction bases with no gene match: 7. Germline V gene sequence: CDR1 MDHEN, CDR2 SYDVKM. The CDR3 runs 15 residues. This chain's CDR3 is CASSNPGQGIQPQHF. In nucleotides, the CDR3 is TGTGCCAGCAGTAATCCGGGACAGGGGATTCAGCCCCAGCATTTT.

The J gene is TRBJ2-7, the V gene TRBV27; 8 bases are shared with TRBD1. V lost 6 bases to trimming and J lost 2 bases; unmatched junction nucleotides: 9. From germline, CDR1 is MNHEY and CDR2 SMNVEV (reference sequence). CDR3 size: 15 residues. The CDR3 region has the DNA TGTGCCAGCAGGATATTGGGGACAGGAACCTACGAGCAGTACTTC. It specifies CASRILGTGTYEQYF.

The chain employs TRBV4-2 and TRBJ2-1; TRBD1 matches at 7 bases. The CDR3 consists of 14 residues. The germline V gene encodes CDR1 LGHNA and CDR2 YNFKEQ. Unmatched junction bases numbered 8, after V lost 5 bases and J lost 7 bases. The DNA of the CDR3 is TGTGCCAGCAGCGGTTTACAGGGGCTTAATGAGCAGTTCTTC. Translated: CASSGLQGLNEQFF.

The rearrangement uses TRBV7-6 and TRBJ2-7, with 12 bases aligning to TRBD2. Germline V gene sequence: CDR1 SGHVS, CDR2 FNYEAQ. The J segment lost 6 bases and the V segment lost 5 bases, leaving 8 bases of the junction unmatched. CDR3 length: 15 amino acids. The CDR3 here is CASSKTSGSFSEQYF. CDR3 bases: TGTGCCAGCAGCAAGACTAGCGGGAGTTTCTCCGAGCAGTACTTC.

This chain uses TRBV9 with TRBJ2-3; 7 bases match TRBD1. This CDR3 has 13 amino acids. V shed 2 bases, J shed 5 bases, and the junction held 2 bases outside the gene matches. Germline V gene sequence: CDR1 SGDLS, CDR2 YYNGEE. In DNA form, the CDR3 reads TGTGCCAGCAGCGTGGACAGGAAAGATACGCAGTATTTT. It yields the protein CASSVDRKDTQYF.

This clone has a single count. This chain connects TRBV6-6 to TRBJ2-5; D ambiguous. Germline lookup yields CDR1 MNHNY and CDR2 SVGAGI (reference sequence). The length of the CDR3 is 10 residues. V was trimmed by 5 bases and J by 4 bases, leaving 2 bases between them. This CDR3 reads CASSAETQYF. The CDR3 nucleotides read TGTGCCAGCAGTGCAGAGACCCAGTACTTC.

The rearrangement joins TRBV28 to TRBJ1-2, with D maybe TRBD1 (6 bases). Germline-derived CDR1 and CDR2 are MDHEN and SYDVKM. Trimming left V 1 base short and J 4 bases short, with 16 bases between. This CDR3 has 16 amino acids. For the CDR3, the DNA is TGTGCCAGCAGTTTATCGGAACAACAGGGTTTCTATGGCTACACCTTC. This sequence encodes CASSLSEQQGFYGYTF.

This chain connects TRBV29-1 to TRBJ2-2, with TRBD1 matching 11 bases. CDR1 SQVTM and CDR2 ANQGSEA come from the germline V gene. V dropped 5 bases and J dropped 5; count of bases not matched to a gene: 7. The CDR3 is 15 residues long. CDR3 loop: CSVRTGGGRTGELFF. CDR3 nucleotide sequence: TGCAGCGTTCGGACAGGGGGCGGTAGAACCGGGGAGCTGTTTTTT.

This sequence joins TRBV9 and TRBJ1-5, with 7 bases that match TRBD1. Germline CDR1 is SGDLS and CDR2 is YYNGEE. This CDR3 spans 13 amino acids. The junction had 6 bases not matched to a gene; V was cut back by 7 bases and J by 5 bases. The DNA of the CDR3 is TGTGCCAGCTCTCCGGGACAGCATCAGCCCCAGCATTTT. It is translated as CASSPGQHQPQHF.

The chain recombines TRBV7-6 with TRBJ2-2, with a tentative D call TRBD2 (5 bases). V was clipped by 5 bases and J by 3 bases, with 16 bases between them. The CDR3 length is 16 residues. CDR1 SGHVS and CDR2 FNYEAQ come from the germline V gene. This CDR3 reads CASSAQESGDTGELFF. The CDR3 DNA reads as TGTGCCAGCAGCGCGCAGGAGTCCGGGGACACCGGGGAGCTGTTTTTT.

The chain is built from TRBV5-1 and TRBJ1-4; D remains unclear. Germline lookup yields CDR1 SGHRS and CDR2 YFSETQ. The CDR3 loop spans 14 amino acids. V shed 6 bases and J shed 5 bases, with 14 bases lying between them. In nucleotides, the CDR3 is TGCGCCAGCACCGAAGCAGGTTCCAATGAAAAACTGTTTTTT. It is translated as CASTEAGSNEKLFF.

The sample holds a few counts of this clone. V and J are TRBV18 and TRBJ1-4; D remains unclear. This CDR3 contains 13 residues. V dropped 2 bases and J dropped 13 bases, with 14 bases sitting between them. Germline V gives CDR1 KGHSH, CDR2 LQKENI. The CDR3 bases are TGTGCCAGCTCACCATCGGGAATAGTGAGACTGTTTTTT. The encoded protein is CASSPSGIVRLFF.

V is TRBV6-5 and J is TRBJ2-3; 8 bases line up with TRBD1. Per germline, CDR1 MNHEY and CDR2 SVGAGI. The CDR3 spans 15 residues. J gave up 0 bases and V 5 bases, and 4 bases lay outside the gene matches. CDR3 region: CASSRTGTSTDTQYF. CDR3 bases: TGTGCCAGCAGTAGGACAGGGACTAGCACAGATACGCAGTATTTT.

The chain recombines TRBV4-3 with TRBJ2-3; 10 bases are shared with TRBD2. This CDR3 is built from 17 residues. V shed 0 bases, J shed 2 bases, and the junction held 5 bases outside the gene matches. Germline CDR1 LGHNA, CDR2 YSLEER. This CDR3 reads CASSQDSLAGVTDTQYF. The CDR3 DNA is TGCGCCAGCAGCCAAGATTCGCTAGCGGGGGTCACAGATACGCAGTATTTT.

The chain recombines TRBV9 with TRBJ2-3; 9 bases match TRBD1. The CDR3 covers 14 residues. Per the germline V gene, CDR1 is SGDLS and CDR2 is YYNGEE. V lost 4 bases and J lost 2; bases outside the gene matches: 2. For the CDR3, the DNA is TGTGCCAGCAGCCGGGACAGGGCCACAGATACGCAGTATTTT. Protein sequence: CASSRDRATDTQYF.

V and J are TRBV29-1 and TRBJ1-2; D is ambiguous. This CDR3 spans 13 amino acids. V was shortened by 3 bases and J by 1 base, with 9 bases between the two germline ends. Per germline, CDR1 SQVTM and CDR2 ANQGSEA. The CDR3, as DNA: TGCAGCGTTGAGACACATAATAACTATGGCTACACCTTC. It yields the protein CSVETHNNYGYTF.

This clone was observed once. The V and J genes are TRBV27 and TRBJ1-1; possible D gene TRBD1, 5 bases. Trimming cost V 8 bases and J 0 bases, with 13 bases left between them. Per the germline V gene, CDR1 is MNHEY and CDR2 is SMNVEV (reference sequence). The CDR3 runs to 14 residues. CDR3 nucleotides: TGTGCCAGCTGGGGGGGGAATCTGAACACTGAAGCTTTCTTT. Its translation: CASWGGNLNTEAFF.

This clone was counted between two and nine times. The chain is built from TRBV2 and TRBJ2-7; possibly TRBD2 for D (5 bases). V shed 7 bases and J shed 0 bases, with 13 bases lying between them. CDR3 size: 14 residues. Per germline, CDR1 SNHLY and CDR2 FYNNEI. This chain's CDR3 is CASIGGYSSYEQYF. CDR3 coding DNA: TGTGCCAGCATAGGCGGGTACAGCTCCTACGAGCAGTACTTC.

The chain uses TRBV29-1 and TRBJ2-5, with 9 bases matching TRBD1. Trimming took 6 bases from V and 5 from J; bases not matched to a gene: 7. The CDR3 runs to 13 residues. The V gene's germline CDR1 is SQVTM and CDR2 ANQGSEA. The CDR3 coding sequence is TGCAGCGTCACAGGGGGCGCATATGAGACCCAGTACTTC. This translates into CSVTGGAYETQYF.

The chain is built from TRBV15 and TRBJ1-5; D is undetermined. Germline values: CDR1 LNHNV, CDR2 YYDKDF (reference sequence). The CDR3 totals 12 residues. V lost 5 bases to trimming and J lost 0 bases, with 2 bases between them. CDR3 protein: CATSVSNQPQHF. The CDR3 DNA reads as TGTGCCACCAGCGTTAGCAATCAGCCCCAGCATTTT.

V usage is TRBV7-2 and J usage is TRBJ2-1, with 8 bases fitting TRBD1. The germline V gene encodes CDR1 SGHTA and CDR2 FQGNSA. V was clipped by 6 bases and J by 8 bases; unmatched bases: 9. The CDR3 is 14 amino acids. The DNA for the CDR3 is TGTGCCAGCAGTTCCGGGACAGGTGCCGATGAGCAGTTCTTC. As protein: CASSSGTGADEQFF.

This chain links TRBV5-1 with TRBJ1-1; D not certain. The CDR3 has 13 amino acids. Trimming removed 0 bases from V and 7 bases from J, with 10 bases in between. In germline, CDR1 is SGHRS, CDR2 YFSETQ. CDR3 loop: CASSLGVLDEAFF. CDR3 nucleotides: TGCGCCAGCAGCTTGGGGGTGCTGGATGAAGCTTTCTTT.

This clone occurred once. In nucleotides, the CDR3 is TGTGCCAGCAGATGGGGGGGTACGGGTACTGAAGCTTTCTTT. Protein sequence: CASRWGGTGTEAFF. This chain links TRBV27 with TRBJ1-1; TRBD1 might be the D (5 bases). The CDR3 covers 14 residues. V lost 6 bases to trimming and J lost 5 bases, with 16 bases between them. From germline, CDR1 is MNHEY and CDR2 SMNVEV (reference sequence).

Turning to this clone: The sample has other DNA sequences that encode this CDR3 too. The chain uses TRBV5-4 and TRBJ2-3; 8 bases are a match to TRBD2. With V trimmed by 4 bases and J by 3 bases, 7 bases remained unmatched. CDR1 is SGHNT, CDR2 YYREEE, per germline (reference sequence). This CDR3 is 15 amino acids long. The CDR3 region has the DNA TGTGCCAGCAGCAGAGCGGGGGCGGGGACAGATACGCAGTATTTT. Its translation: CASSRAGAGTDTQYF.